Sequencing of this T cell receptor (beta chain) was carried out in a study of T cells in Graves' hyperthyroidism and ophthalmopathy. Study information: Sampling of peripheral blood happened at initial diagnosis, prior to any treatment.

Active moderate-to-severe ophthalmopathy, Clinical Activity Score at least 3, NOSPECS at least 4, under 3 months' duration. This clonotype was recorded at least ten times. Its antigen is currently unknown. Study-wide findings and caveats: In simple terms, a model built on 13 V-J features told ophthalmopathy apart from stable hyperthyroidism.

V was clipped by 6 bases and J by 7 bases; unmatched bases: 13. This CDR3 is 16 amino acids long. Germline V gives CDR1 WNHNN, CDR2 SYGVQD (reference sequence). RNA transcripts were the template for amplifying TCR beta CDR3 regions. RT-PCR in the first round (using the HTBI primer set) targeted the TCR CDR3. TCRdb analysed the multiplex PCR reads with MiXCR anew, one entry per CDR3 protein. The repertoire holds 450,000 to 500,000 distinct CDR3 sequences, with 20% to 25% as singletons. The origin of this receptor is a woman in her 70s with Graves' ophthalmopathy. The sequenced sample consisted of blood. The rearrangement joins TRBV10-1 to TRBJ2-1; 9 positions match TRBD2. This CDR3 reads CASSGPGGSGSNEQFF. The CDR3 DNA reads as TGCGCCAGCAGCGGGCCGGGGGGTAGCGGGAGTAATGAGCAGTTCTTC.